This T cell receptor (beta chain) was obtained from a study of T-cell reconstitution after alpha-beta-depleted transplantation in children. Study results and caveats: A year had passed since transplant, and T-cell counts and diversity by then came mostly from newly produced T cells. It was surviving recipient T cells and thymic progenitors that gave some patients high TCRbeta diversity at day 60.

As it was prepared, the TCRbeta library received unique molecular identifiers. TCRdb redid the calling of the PCR reads with MiXCR, one entry per CDR3 protein. This sample has around 300,000 distinct CDR3 sequences, with roughly 25% found just once. The ends lost 9 bases at V and 0 bases at J; junction bases unmatched: 6. CDR1 KGHDR and CDR2 SFDVKD come from the germline V gene. The CDR3 runs to 17 residues. This clonotype has only a few counts. Its cognate antigen is unknown. The chain links TRBV24-1 to TRBJ2-1; 14 bases are shared with TRBD2. This clonotype originated in a male patient aged 10 to 17 who had a stem cell transplant for acute lymphoblastic leukemia, so the T cells may come from the graft donor. The input for sequencing was PBMCs, mostly from graft donor cells, taken 180 days after TCRalphabeta/CD19-depleted stem cell transplant. The CDR3 coding sequence is TGTGCCACCGGGGGACTAGCGGGAGTGAGCTCCTACAATGAGCAGTTCTTC. Translating it yields CATGGLAGVSSYNEQFF.